The clone carrying this TCR beta chain was seen a few times. The antigen is unknown. The data were obtained in a study of beta chain features in type 1 diabetes. Whole-study results and caveats: Equally in patients and controls, shorter templates might have been favored by PCR.

Each sorted population was over 98% pure. Per the germline V gene, CDR1 is SNHLY and CDR2 is FYNNEI. CDR3 length: 12 amino acids. Between the trimmed V and J ends, which lost 8 bases and 7 bases, there was a span of 14 bases. The entirety of the isolated RNA underwent reverse transcription, so expressed TCRB transcripts were sequenced. Here immunoSEQ multiplex PCR was the method, and the copy in TCRdb shows in-frame clones only, minus some. Of more than 300,000 clones detected, less than 9.5% appear once; the ten largest clones hold less than 0.45%. V gene TRBV2 combines with J gene TRBJ1-2; D possibly corresponds to TRBD1 (5 bases). The sample was central memory CD4+ T cells from blood. This sequence was found in a woman between 18 and 30 years old in good health. Here the CDR3 DNA reads TGTGCCAGCTCGACAGCAGCCCTTGGCTACACCTTC. Translating it yields CASSTAALGYTF.